The 21 T cell receptor beta chains below come from one sample, sequenced in a study of radiotherapy plus CTLA-4 blockade in lung cancer. The table came from immunoSEQ multiplex PCR; TCRdb's copy has only in-frame clones and leaves some out. The data contain 85,000 to 90,000 clones, around 84% of them singletons. The specimen was peripheral blood, collected from a patient treated with radiotherapy plus ipilimumab. The origin of the receptors is a human donor with non-small cell lung cancer that progressed on radiotherapy plus ipilimumab.

The sample holds one count of this clone. V gene TRBV5-1 combines with J gene TRBJ1-2; 11 bases agree with TRBD1. V shed 4 bases, J shed 3 bases, and the junction held 5 bases outside the gene matches. This CDR3 is built from 15 residues. Germline V gene data show CDR1 as SGHRS and CDR2 as YFSETQ. The CDR3 sequence is CASSGRTGGDYGYTF. CDR3 coding DNA: TGCGCCAGCAGCGGAAGGACAGGGGGCGACTATGGCTACACCTTC.

The chain uses TRBV6-5 and TRBJ1-1; D remains unclear. The length of the CDR3 is 13 residues. Between the trimmed V and J ends, which lost 2 bases and 1 base, there was a span of 5 bases. Germline V gene data show CDR1 as MNHEY and CDR2 as SVGAGI. In nucleotides, the CDR3 is TGTGCCAGCAGTTACCGCAAGAACACTGAAGCTTTCTTT. Amino acid sequence: CASSYRKNTEAFF.

The J gene is TRBJ2-7, the V gene TRBV7-2; D unresolved. Germline values: CDR1 SGHTA, CDR2 FQGNSA. The V and J ends lost 5 bases and 4 bases respectively, with 9 bases between them. This CDR3 comprises 12 residues. This chain's CDR3 is CASSPVVYEQYF. The CDR3 region has the DNA TGTGCCAGCAGCCCCGTCGTGTACGAGCAGTACTTC.

There are a few counts of this clone. The rearrangement links TRBV5-1 to TRBJ2-7; perhaps TRBD1 as D (6 bases). In germline, CDR1 is SGHRS, CDR2 YFSETQ. The CDR3 covers 12 residues. Trimming left V 5 bases short and J 5 bases short, with 11 bases between. The CDR3 sequence: CASRTGFHEQYF. The CDR3 bases are TGCGCCAGCAGAACAGGGTTCCACGAGCAGTACTTC.

The chain has TRBV7-2 and TRBJ2-7; 12 bases line up with TRBD2. Trimming took 5 bases from V and 5 from J; bases not matched to a gene: 10. CDR3 length: 16 amino acids. CDR1 and CDR2 (germline): SGHTA, FQGNSA. Here the CDR3 reads CASSPPTSGRSHEQYF. CDR3 DNA: TGTGCCAGCAGCCCACCGACTAGCGGGAGATCCCACGAGCAGTACTTC.

The chain couples TRBV9 to TRBJ2-2; D is uncertain. CDR1 SGDLS and CDR2 YYNGEE come from the germline V gene. This CDR3 is built from 15 residues. V lost 0 bases, J lost 5 bases, and 11 bases lay in between. CDR3 region: CASSVGGPLTGELFF. The CDR3 nucleotides are TGTGCCAGCAGCGTAGGGGGTCCTTTGACCGGGGAGCTGTTTTTT.

The genes are TRBV6-9 and TRBJ1-1; D call uncertain. CDR1 MNHGY and CDR2 SVAAGI come from the germline V gene. V dropped 7 bases and J dropped 5 bases, with 11 bases sitting between them. CDR3 length: 12 residues. CDR3 loop: CASTHRVTEAFF. The CDR3 bases are TGTGCCAGCACTCACCGGGTTACTGAAGCTTTCTTT.

The V and J genes are TRBV18 and TRBJ2-5; a weak D match, TRBD1 (6 bases). Germline loops: CDR1 KGHSH, CDR2 LQKENI. The CDR3 sequence is 14 residues long. The V end was cut by 3 bases, the J end by 0 bases, with 8 bases between. CDR3 protein: CASSPGQHQETQYF. The CDR3 coding sequence is TGTGCCAGCTCACCCGGACAGCACCAAGAGACCCAGTACTTC. Full variable domain (rest looked up from reference TRBV18 and TRBJ2-5): NAGVMQNPRHLVRRRGQEARLRCSPMKGHSHVYWYRQLPEEGLKFMVYLQKENIIDESGMPKERFSAEFPKEGPSILRIQQVVRGDSAAYFCASSPGQHQETQYFGPGTRLLVL.

This clone was seen a handful of times. The rearrangement uses TRBV5-4 and TRBJ1-3, with D maybe TRBD1 (5 bases). Looked up from germline, CDR1 is SGHNT and CDR2 is YYREEE (reference sequence). The CDR3 is 14 amino acids. The ends were cut back, 3 bases at V and 4 bases at J, with 11 bases in the middle. CDR3 amino acids: CASSSRDEGNTIYF. Here the CDR3 DNA reads TGTGCCAGCAGCTCTCGGGACGAAGGAAACACCATATATTTT.

This rearrangement joins TRBV5-1 to TRBJ2-5; TRBD1 matches at 10 bases. This CDR3 has 14 residues. Germline assignment: CDR1 SGHRS and CDR2 YFSETQ. Losses at the gene ends were 3 bases for V and 8 bases for J; bases not matched to a gene: 7. The CDR3, as DNA: TGCGCCAGCAGCTCCCTTGGGGACAGGGGAACCCAGTACTTC. Protein: CASSSLGDRGTQYF.

This chain uses TRBV27 with TRBJ2-7, with D possibly TRBD2 on 6 matching bases. The CDR3 loop spans 15 amino acids. V lost 5 bases to trimming and J lost 0 bases, with 14 bases between them. Germline-derived CDR1 and CDR2 are MNHEY and SMNVEV (reference sequence). The CDR3 reads CASSRFLATSYEQYF. The CDR3, as DNA: TGTGCCAGCAGTCGTTTTCTAGCGACCTCCTACGAGCAGTACTTC.

The chain recombines TRBV18 with TRBJ2-3; D unclear. CDR3 size: 16 residues. Per germline, CDR1 KGHSH and CDR2 LQKENI. V lost 2 bases and J lost 3, with 15 bases in between. In nucleotides, the CDR3 is TGTGCCAGCTCACCAGGGCTTTTGGACCGGACAGATACGCAGTATTTT. Protein: CASSPGLLDRTDTQYF.

This clone was detected only a few times. CDR3 protein: CASSQTGGNQPQHF. The CDR3 region has the DNA TGCGCCAGCAGCCAGACAGGGGGCAATCAGCCCCAGCATTTT. This chain connects TRBV5-1 to TRBJ1-5; 8 bases line up with TRBD1. With 4 bases clipped from V and 2 bases from J, the junction kept 2 bases outside the gene matches. Germline CDR1 reads SGHRS; CDR2 reads YFSETQ. The CDR3 is 14 amino acids.

By proportion, this clone is medium-sized. The CDR3 protein is CASSSGQGRNEKLFF. The CDR3 DNA reads as TGTGCCAGCAGTTCGGGACAGGGGAGGAATGAAAAACTGTTTTTT. The chain links TRBV28 to TRBJ1-4; TRBD1 matches at 10 bases. Germline CDR1 is MDHEN and CDR2 is SYDVKM. The CDR3 runs 15 residues. V was pared by 4 bases and J by 5 bases, with 4 bases of the junction left unmatched.

This clone was seen only a few times. The chain recombines TRBV4-1 with TRBJ2-3, with D uncertain. The V end was cut by 3 bases, the J end by 0 bases, with 10 bases between. CDR3 size: 15 residues. Germline assignment: CDR1 MGHRA and CDR2 YSYEKL. CDR3 sequence reads: CASSQGSSSTDTQYF. CDR3 coding DNA: TGCGCCAGCAGCCAGGGCAGCTCTAGCACAGATACGCAGTATTTT.

The chain uses TRBV9 and TRBJ2-3; D gene ambiguous. Germline loops: CDR1 SGDLS, CDR2 YYNGEE. The CDR3 covers 14 residues. Trimming left V 2 bases short and J 4 bases short, with 11 bases between. The DNA of the CDR3 is TGTGCCAGCAGCGTTAGTACTTCCGCAGATACGCAGTATTTT. As protein: CASSVSTSADTQYF.

The rearrangement uses TRBV5-1 and TRBJ2-5; 9 bases align to TRBD1. Losses at the gene ends were 3 bases for V and 1 base for J; bases not matched to a gene: 13. This CDR3 region has 18 residues. Per the germline V gene, CDR1 is SGHRS and CDR2 is YFSETQ. CDR3 DNA: TGCGCCAGCAGCTACCGTAGGGGACAGGGATCCCCCCAAGAGACCCAGTACTTC. This sequence encodes CASSYRRGQGSPQETQYF.

The chain joins TRBV7-9 to TRBJ2-7; D call uncertain. CDR1 and CDR2 from the germline V gene are SEHNR and FQNEAQ (reference sequence). V was cut by 5 bases and J by 6 bases, with 14 bases left in between. This CDR3 is 13 amino acids long. The CDR3 DNA is TGTGCCAGCAGCCCTCTTACGGGCGGCGAGCAGTACTTC. Amino acids: CASSPLTGGEQYF.

This clone was counted a single time. This sequence joins TRBV18 and TRBJ1-2; tentative D call: TRBD1 (6 bases). The CDR3 has 13 residues. V was trimmed by 5 bases and J by 8 bases, leaving 15 bases between them. Germline V lookup: CDR1 KGHSH, CDR2 LQKENI. Here the CDR3 reads CASSSGTRVGYTF. The CDR3 region has the DNA TGTGCCAGCTCATCCGGGACACGGGTGGGCTACACCTTC.

The chain carries TRBV19 and TRBJ1-2; TRBD1 agrees at 7 bases. This CDR3 has 17 residues. The V and J ends lost 4 bases and 8 bases, in that order; junction bases with no gene match: 19. The germline V gene has CDR1 LNHDA and CDR2 SQIVND (reference sequence). The CDR3 nucleotides are TGTGCCAGTAGTACCACGGCCTTTCTACAGGGGTGGAGCGGCTACACCTTC. Translating it yields CASSTTAFLQGWSGYTF.

The chain recombines TRBV19 with TRBJ2-6; possibly TRBD1 for D (6 bases). V lost 5 bases and J lost 4, with 12 bases in between. The CDR3 sequence is 15 residues long. The germline V gene has CDR1 LNHDA and CDR2 SQIVND (reference sequence). Here the CDR3 reads CASSSLGAGANVLTF. In nucleotides, the CDR3 is TGTGCCAGTAGTTCCCTGGGGGCCGGGGCCAACGTCCTGACTTTC. The full variable domain, completed using reference TRBV19 and TRBJ2-6, is DGGITQSPKYLFRKEGQNVTLSCEQNLNHDAMYWYRQDPGQGLRLIYYSQIVNDFQKGDIAEGYSVSREKKESFPLTVTSAQKNPTAFYLCASSSLGAGANVLTFGAGSRLTVL.